This T cell receptor beta chain was recovered during a study of blood T cell repertoires in COVID-19. Per the authors' pipeline: Nucleated cell counts were estimated from reference gene primer amplification. TCRdb's table, derived via immunoSEQ multiplex PCR, lists solely in-frame clones and lacks some. V and J calls and clone size are copied from that table; D and trimming were computed from the DNA. Of 95,000 to 100,000 clones in the sample, approximately 92% were seen once. Germline loops: CDR1 SNHLY, CDR2 FYNNEI. There are 14 residues in the CDR3. The ends lost 8 bases at V and 4 bases at J; junction bases unmatched: 6.

The sample consisted of peripheral blood. The V gene is TRBV2, the J gene TRBJ2-3; 10 positions match TRBD1. This clonotype originated in a man between 45 and 60 years old with active COVID-19. CDR3 bases: TGTGCCAGCCGGCGGGACAGGGGCCCAGATACGCAGTATTTT. Translation gives CASRRDRGPDTQYF.